This T cell receptor (beta chain) was retrieved from a study of cytomegalovirus exposure and HLA in healthy donors. General study results and limits: Some public TCRs appeared in many individuals, while most sequences were rare. Using a false discovery rate of 0.05, a later analysis showed that approximately 16,000 TCR beta sequences were associated with HLA alleles.

A note on this clone: Its specificity is not known.

The V segment lost 8 bases and the J segment 3 bases; nucleotides outside the gene matches: 9. CDR1 is ENHRY and CDR2 is SYGVKD in the germline V gene. The CDR3 contains 15 residues. Whereas donors were nominally healthy upon sampling, unrecorded immune exposures were probable. It was with 60 Vbeta and 13 Jbeta primers that the PCR ran. TCRdb's copy holds only in-frame clones and misses some; the assay was immunoSEQ multiplex PCR. The sample has under 200,000 clones; around three quarters are singletons. This TCR came from a woman in her forties or fifties in good health and CMV-seronegative. Sequenced input: PBMCs. The chain combines TRBV10-3 with TRBJ1-5; 8 nucleotides align to TRBD1. The CDR3 coding sequence is TGTGCCATCGGGCCGGGGGACAGGTCCAATCAGCCCCAGCATTTT. Encoded protein: CAIGPGDRSNQPQHF.